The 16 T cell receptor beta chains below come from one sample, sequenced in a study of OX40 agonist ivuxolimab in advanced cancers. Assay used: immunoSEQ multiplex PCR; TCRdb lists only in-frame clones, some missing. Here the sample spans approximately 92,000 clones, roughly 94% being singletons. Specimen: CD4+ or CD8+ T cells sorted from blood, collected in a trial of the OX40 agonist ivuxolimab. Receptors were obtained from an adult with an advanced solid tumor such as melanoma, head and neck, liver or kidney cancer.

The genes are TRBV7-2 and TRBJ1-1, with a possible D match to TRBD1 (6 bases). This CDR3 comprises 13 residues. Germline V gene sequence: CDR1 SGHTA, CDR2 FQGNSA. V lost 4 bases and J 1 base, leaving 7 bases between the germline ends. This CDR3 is CASSSDRNTEAFF. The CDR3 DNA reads TGTGCCAGCAGCTCGGACAGGAACACTGAAGCTTTCTTT. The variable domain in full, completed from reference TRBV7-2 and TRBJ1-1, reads GAGVSQSPSNKVTEKGKDVELRCDPISGHTALYWYRQSLGQGLEFLIYFQGNSAPDKSGLPSDRFSAERTGGSVSTLTIQRTQQEDSAVYLCASSSDRNTEAFFGQGTRLTVV.

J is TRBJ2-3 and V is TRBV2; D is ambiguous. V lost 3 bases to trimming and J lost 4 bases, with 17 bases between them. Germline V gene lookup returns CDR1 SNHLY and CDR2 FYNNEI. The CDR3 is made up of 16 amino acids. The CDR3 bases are TGTGCCAGCAGTGAGTTCGTCGGCCCCCTCGCAGATACGCAGTATTTT. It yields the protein CASSEFVGPLADTQYF.

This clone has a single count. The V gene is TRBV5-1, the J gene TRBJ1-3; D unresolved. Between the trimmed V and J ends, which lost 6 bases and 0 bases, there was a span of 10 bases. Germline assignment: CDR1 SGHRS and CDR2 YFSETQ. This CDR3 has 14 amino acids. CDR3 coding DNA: TGCGCCAGCACCACCCGAGACTCTGGAAACACCATATATTTT. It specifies CASTTRDSGNTIYF.

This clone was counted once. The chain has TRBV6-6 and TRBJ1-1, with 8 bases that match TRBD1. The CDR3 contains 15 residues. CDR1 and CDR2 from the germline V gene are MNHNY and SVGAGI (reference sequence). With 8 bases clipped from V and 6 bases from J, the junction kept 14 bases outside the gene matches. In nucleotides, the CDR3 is TGTGCCAGCGGGGACAGGAGCTTCCGAAAGGCTGAAGCTTTCTTT. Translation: CASGDRSFRKAEAFF.

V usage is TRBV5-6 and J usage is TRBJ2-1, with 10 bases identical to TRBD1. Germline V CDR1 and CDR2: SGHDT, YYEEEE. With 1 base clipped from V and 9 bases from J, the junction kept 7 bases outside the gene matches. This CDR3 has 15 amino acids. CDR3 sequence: CASSLLGQGLFEQFF. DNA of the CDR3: TGTGCCAGCAGCTTGTTGGGACAGGGGTTATTTGAGCAGTTCTTC.

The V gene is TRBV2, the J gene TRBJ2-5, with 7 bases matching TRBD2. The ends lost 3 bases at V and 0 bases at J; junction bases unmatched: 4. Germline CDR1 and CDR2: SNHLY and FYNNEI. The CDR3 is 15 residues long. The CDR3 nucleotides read TGTGCCAGCAGTGAGATTAGCGGGTACCAAGAGACCCAGTACTTC. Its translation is CASSEISGYQETQYF.

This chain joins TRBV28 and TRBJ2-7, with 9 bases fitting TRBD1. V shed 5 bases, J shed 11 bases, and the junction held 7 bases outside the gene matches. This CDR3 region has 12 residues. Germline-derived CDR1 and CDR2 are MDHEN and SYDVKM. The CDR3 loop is CASSVLRDREYF. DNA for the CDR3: TGTGCCAGCAGTGTCCTCCGGGACAGGGAGTACTTC.

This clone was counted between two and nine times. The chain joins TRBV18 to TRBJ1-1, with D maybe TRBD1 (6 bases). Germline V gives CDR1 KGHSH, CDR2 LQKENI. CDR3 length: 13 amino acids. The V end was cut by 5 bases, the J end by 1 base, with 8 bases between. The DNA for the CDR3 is TGTGCCAGCTCAGCAGGGGAGAACACTGAAGCTTTCTTT. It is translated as CASSAGENTEAFF.

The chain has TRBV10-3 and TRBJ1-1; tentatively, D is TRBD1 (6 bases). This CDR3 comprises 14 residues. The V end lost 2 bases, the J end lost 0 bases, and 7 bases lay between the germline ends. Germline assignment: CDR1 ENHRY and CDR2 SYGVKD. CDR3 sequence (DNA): TGTGCCATCAGTGAGACAGGGATGAACACTGAAGCTTTCTTT. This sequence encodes CAISETGMNTEAFF.

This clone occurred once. The CDR3 bases are TGTGCCAGCAGTTATTCGGGGGGTTCCGTCACTGAAGCTTTCTTT. Amino acid sequence: CASSYSGGSVTEAFF. The rearrangement joins TRBV6-5 to TRBJ1-1; perhaps TRBD1 as D (5 bases). V was trimmed by 3 bases and J by 4 bases, leaving 15 bases between them. Germline values: CDR1 MNHEY, CDR2 SVGAGI. CDR3 length: 15 amino acids.

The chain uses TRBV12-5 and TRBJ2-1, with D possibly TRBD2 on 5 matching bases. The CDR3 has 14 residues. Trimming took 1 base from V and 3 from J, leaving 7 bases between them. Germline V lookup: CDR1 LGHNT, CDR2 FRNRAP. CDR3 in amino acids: CASGLDGLYNEQFF. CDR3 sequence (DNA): TGTGCTAGTGGTTTGGATGGACTCTACAATGAGCAGTTCTTC.

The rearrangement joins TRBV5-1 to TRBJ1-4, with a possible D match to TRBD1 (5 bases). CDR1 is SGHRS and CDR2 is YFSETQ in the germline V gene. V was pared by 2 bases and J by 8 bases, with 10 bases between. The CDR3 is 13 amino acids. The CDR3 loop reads CASSFGGDEKLFF. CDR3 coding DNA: TGCGCCAGCAGCTTCGGGGGGGACGAAAAACTGTTTTTT.

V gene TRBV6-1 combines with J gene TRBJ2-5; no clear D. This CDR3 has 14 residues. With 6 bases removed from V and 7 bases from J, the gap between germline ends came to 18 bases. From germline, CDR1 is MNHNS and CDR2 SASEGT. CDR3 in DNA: TGTGCCAGCAGGAGCCGGTCCGTCGCGTCGACCCAGTACTTC. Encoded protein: CASRSRSVASTQYF.

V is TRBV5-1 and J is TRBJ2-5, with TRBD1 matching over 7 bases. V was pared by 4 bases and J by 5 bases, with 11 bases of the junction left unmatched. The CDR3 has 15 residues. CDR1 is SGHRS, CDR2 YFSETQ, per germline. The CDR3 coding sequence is TGCGCCAGCAGCCCCACAGGGGACAGAGGGGAGACCCAGTACTTC. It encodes CASSPTGDRGETQYF.

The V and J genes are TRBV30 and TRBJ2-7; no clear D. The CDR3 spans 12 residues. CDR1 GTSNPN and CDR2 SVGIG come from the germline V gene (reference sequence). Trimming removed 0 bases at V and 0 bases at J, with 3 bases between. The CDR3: CAWSVYSYEQYF. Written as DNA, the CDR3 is TGTGCCTGGAGTGTCTACTCCTACGAGCAGTACTTC. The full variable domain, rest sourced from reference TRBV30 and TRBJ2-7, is SQTIHQWPATLVQPVGSPLSLECTVEGTSNPNLYWYRQAAGRGLQLLFYSVGIGQISSEVPQNLSASRPQDRQFILSSKKLLLSDSGFYLCAWSVYSYEQYFGPGTRLTVT.

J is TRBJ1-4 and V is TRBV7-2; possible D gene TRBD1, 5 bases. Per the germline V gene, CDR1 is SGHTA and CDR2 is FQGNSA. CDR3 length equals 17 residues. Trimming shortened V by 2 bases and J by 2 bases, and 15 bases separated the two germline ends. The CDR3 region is CASSLLPGLATNEKLFF. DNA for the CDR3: TGTGCCAGCAGCTTATTGCCAGGGCTCGCGACTAATGAAAAACTGTTTTTT.